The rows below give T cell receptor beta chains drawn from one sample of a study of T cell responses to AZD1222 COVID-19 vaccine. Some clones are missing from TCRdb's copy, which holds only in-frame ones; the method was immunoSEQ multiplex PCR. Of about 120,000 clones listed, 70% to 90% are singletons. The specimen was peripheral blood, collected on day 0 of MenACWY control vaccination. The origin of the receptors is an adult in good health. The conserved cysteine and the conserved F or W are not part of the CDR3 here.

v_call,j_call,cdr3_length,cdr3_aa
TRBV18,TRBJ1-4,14,ASSPGSGTGEKKLF
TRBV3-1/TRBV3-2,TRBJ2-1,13,ASSHLDRRGNEQF
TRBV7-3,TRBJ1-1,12,ASSLDRGATEAF
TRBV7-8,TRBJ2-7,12,ASSFYRGSGEQY
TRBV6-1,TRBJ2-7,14,ASSELPERANYEQY
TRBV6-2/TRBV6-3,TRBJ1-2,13,ASSRTGRGNYGYT
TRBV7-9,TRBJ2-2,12,ASRLAGHTGELF
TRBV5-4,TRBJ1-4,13,ASSLGREANEKLF
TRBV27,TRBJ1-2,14,ASSLRGWVQGGGYT
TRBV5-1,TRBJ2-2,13,ASSLRAGETGELF
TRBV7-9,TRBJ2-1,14,ASTLTGTGGYNEQF
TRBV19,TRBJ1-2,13,ASSTPAAGEHGYT
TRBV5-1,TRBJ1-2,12,ASSLSGTGRGYT
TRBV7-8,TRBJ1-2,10,ASSLRDKADT
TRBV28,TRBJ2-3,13,ASSSEQGLADTQY
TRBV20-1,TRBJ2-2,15,SASWSARKANTGELF
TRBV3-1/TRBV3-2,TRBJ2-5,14,ASLSLGTGGGETQY
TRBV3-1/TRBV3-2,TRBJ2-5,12,ASSPWTGWETQY
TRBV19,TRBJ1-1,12,ASRRDSLNTEAF
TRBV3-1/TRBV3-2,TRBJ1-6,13,ASSPLLGGRSPLH
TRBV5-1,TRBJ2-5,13,ASSILAGGQETQY
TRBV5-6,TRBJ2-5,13,ASSLGRSAQETQY
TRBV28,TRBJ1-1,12,ASSPRGLGTEAF
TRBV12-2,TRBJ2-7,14,ASRLASGAPGDEQY
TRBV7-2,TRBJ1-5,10,ASSHGGQPQH
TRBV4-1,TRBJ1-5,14,ASSQAGGRSNQPQH
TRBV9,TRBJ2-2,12,ASRRTENTGELF
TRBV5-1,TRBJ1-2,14,ASSLDGQGLQDGYT
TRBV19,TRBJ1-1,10,ASSIRRGQDF
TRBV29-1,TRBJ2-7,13,SVDDRDRGHYEQY
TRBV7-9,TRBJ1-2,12,ASRDPGILYGYT
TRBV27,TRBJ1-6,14,ASSFRTGAYNSPLH
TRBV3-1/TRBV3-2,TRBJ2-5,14,ASSLNGGAPLRTQY